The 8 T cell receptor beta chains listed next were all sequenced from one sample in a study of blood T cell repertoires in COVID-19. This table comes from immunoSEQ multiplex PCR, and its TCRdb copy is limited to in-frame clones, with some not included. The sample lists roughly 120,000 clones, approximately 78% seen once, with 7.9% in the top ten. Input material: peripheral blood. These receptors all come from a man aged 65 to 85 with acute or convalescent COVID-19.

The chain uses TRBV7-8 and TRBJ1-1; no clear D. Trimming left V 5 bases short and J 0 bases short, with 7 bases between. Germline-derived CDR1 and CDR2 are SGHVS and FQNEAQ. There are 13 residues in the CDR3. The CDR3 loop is CASSPQMNTEAFF. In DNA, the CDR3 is TGTGCCAGCAGCCCACAGATGAACACTGAAGCTTTCTTT.

This CDR3 reads CASLTGGVIGGYTF. CDR3 nucleotides: TGTGCCAGCCTGACAGGGGGCGTTATTGGCGGCTACACCTTC. The rearrangement links TRBV19 to TRBJ1-2; 10 bases fit TRBD1. The germline V gene has CDR1 LNHDA and CDR2 SQIVND (reference sequence). Trimming at V came to 9 bases and at J to 8 bases, leaving 12 bases not matched to a gene. The CDR3 covers 14 residues.

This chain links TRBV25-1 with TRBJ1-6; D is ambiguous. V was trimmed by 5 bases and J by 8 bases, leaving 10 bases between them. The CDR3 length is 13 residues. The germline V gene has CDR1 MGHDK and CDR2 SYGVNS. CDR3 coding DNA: TGTGCCAGCAGTCTCGGGATGGATTCACCCCTCCACTTT. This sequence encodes CASSLGMDSPLHF.

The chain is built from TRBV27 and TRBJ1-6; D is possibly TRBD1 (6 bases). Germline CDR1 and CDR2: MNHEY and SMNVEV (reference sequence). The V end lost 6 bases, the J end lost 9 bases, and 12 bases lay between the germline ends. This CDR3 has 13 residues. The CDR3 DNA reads TGTGCCAGCAGACAAAACAGGGTTTCACCCCTCCACTTT. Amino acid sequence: CASRQNRVSPLHF.

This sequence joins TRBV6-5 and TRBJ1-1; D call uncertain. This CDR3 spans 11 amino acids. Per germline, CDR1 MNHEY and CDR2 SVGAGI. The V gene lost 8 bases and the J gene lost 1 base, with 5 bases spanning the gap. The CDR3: CASAGNTEAFF. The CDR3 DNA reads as TGTGCCAGCGCAGGGAACACTGAAGCTTTCTTT.

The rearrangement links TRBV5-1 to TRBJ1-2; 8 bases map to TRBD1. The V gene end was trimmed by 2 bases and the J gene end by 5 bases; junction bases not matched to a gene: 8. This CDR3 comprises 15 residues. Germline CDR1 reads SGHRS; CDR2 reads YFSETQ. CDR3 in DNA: TGCGCCAGCAGCTTATCGGGACAGGCCTCATATGGCTACACCTTC. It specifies CASSLSGQASYGYTF.

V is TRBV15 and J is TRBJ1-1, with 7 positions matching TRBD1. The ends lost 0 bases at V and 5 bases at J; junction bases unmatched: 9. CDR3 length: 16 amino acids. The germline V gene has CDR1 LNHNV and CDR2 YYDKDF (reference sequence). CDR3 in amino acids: CATSRDQTGVGTEAFF. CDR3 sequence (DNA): TGTGCCACCAGCAGAGACCAAACAGGGGTTGGGACTGAAGCTTTCTTT.

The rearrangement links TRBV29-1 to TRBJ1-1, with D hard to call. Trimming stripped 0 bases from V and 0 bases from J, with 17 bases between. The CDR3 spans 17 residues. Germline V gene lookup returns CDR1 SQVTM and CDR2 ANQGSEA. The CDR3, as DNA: TGCAGCGTTGAAGATCGGGAGGGTCTCCAGATGAACACTGAAGCTTTCTTT. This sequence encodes CSVEDREGLQMNTEAFF.